The clone carrying this T cell receptor beta chain was seen many times. Its antigen is still unknown. The beta constant-region primer was an equimolar mix of two oligonucleotides covering TRBC1 and TRBC2. Ligation attached a single-stranded oligonucleotide with a 12-nucleotide UMI and the SP2 primer to the cDNA 3' end. One entry per CDR3 protein results from TCRdb running MiXCR on the UMI-ligation and nested PCR reads. The table has 70,000 to 95,000 distinct CDR3 sequences, about 7% seen once. The data belong to a study of naive and memory T cell subsets. Broader study findings: Clonotypes are single alpha or beta chains, not paired receptors.

The CDR3 has 16 amino acids. Trimming cost V 0 bases and J 6 bases; bases outside gene matches: 5. The sequence came from a human donor in good health. This chain joins TRBV23-1 and TRBJ2-1, with 10 bases matching TRBD2. TRBV23-1 is an ORF for which the function is uncertain. Input material: central memory CD4+ T cells from blood. The CDR3 coding sequence is TGCGCCAGCAGTCAATCGAGCGGGGGGGCTGTCAATGAGCAGTTCTTC. This translates into CASSQSSGGAVNEQFF.